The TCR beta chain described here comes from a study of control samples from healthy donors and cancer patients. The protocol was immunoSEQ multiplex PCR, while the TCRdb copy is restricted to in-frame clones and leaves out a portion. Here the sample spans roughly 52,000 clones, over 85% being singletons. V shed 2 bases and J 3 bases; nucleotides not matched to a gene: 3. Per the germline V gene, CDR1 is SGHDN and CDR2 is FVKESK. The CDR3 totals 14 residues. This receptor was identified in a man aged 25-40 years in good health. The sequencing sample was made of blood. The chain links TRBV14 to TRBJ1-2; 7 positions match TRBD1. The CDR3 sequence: CASSQRGQYYGYTF. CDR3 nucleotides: TGTGCCAGCAGCCAAAGGGGACAGTACTATGGCTACACCTTC.